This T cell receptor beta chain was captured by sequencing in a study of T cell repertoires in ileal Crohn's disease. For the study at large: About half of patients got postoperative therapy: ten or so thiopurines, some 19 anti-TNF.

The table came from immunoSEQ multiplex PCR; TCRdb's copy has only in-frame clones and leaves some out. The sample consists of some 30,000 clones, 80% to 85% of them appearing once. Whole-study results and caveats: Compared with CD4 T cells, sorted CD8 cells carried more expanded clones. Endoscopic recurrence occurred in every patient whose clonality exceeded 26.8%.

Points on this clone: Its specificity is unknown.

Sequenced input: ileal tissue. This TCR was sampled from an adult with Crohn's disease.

The CDR3 sequence: CASSEGTGGEQYF. DNA for the CDR3: TGTGCCAGCAGTGAGGGGACTGGAGGCGAGCAGTACTTC. The genes are TRBV2 and TRBJ2-7; D is perhaps TRBD2 (6 bases). Germline V CDR1 and CDR2: SNHLY, FYNNEI. V lost 3 bases to trimming and J lost 6 bases, with 12 bases between them. The CDR3 extends over 13 amino acids.